This paragraph reports one T cell receptor (beta chain). This sample stems from a study of blood T cell repertoires in COVID-19. Study-level information: Acute and convalescent COVID-19 samples came from the United States, Italy and Spain. Nucleic acid was either cDNA or gDNA, and it came from T cells, B-cell-depleted T cells, or PBMCs.

Germline lookup yields CDR1 LNHDA and CDR2 SQIVND (reference sequence). The CDR3 length is 17 residues. The junction had 6 bases not matched to a gene; V was cut back by 6 bases and J by 3 bases. In the source study's methods: Estimation of nucleated cell counts was performed using reference gene primer amplification. Profiled with immunoSEQ multiplex PCR; TCRdb holds only in-frame clones, not every one. V, J and clone size were drawn from that table, and D and trimming were deduced from the DNA. The sample lists around 290,000 clones, roughly 86% seen once, with around 7.8% in the top ten. The genes are TRBV19 and TRBJ2-1, with TRBD2 identical over 15 bases. The TCR sequence derives from a woman in her forties or fifties who had recovered from COVID-19. The sequencing input was peripheral blood. This CDR3 is CASSQGLAGGHYNEQFF. DNA for the CDR3: TGTGCCAGTAGCCAGGGACTAGCGGGGGGCCACTACAATGAGCAGTTCTTC.